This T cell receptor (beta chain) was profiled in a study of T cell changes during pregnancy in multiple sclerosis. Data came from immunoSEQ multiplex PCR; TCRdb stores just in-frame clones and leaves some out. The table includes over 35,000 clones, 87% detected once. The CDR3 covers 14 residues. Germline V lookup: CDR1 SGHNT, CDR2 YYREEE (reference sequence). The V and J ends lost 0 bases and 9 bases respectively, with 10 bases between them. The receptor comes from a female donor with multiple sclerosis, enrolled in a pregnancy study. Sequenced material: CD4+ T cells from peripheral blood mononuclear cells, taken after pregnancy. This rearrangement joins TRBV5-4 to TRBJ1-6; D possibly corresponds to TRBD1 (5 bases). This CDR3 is CASSLEGPRSPLHF. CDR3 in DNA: TGTGCCAGCAGCTTGGAGGGGCCGCGTTCACCCCTCCACTTT.